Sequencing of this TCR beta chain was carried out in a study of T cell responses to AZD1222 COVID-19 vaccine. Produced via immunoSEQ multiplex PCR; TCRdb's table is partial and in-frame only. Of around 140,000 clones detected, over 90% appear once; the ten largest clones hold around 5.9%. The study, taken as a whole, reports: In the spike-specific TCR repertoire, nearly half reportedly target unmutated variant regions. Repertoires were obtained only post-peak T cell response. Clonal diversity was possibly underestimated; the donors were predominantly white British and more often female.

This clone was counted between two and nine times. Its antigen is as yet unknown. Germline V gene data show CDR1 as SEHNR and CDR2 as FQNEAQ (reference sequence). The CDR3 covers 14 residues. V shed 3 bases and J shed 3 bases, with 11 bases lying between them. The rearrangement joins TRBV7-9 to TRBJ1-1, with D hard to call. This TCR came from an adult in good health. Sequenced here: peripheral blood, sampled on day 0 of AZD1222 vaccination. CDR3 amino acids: CASSFRSGDTEAFF. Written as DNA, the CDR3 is TGTGCCAGCAGCTTTCGATCTGGGGACACTGAAGCTTTCTTT.